One sample yielded the 25 T cell receptor beta chains listed below, sequenced in a study of PD-1 blockade in classical Hodgkin lymphoma (dated by TCRdb to the early 2020s). The meaning of the sample's time point label: cycle 2 day 1 (C2D1) of nivolumab. Every trial patient had relapsed following autologous stem cell transplantation, and prior brentuximab vedotin exposure was what differed among cohorts A, B and C. The library came from the immunoSEQ multiplex PCR assay. TCRdb re-hosts the immuneACCESS table, in-frame sequences only. Its copies lack some clones; in the studies checked, an unresolved V gene accounts for under half of them, and the cause for the rest is not known. The sample table contains some 20,000 clones; only one count was recorded for 70% to 90% of them. In total, the top ten clones hold about 12% of the sample. The sample here was peripheral blood mononuclear cells (PBMCs), taken before the second cycle of nivolumab. The receptors derive from a human donor with classical Hodgkin lymphoma.

The chain recombines TRBV7-9 with TRBJ2-3; 8 positions match TRBD2. V shed 3 bases, J shed 4 bases, and the junction held 0 bases outside the gene matches. Germline lookup yields CDR1 SEHNR and CDR2 FQNEAQ (reference sequence). This CDR3 has 13 amino acids. CDR3 amino acids: CASSFGGADTQYF. CDR3 in DNA: TGTGCCAGCAGCTTCGGGGGGGCAGATACGCAGTATTTT.

The chain uses TRBV7-9 and TRBJ2-3; perhaps TRBD1 as D (5 bases). The CDR3 has 14 amino acids. V lost 3 bases and J 0 bases, leaving 7 bases between the germline ends. Per germline, CDR1 SEHNR and CDR2 FQNEAQ (reference sequence). CDR3 amino acids: CASSFTGSTDTQYF. The CDR3 DNA reads as TGTGCCAGCAGCTTCACAGGTAGCACAGATACGCAGTATTTT.

The chain uses TRBV7-9 and TRBJ2-2; D call uncertain. Germline assignment: CDR1 SEHNR and CDR2 FQNEAQ (reference sequence). The CDR3 spans 11 residues. The V and J ends lost 6 bases and 2 bases respectively, with 1 base between them. CDR3 in DNA: TGTGCCAGCAGTAACACCGGGGAGCTGTTTTTT. Translating gives CASSNTGELFF.

This clone was detected once. The V and J genes are TRBV6-6 and TRBJ1-2; no definite D call. The CDR3 extends over 13 amino acids. Trimming took off 6 bases at V and 4 bases at J, with 12 bases between the two ends. Germline CDR1 reads MNHNY; CDR2 reads SVGAGI (reference sequence). CDR3 in DNA: TGTGCCAGCAGCGACACGGCGGGCTATGGCTACACCTTC. Translation gives CASSDTAGYGYTF.

The V call is TRBV18, the J call TRBJ1-1; 7 bases agree with TRBD1. The germline gives CDR1 KGHSH, CDR2 LQKENI. The CDR3 has 15 residues. With V trimmed by 4 bases and J by 3 bases, 8 bases remained unmatched. The CDR3 loop reads CASSHRQGWDTEAFF. The CDR3 nucleotides are TGTGCCAGCTCACACAGACAGGGATGGGACACTGAAGCTTTCTTT.

This clone came up a few times. The rearrangement links TRBV7-2 to TRBJ2-5, with D perhaps assigned TRBD1 or TRBD2 (5 bases each). Trimming cost V 3 bases and J 3 bases, with 8 bases left between them. The CDR3 is made up of 13 amino acids. Germline lookup yields CDR1 SGHTA and CDR2 FQGNSA. The CDR3 nucleotides are TGTGCCAGCAGCTTGGGGACCAAAGAGACCCAGTACTTC. It encodes CASSLGTKETQYF.

This clone was observed a few times. The chain carries TRBV5-1 and TRBJ2-1, with 9 bases lining up with TRBD2. Germline loops: CDR1 SGHRS, CDR2 YFSETQ. This CDR3 comprises 13 residues. The V and J ends lost 4 bases and 7 bases, in that order; junction bases with no gene match: 3. CDR3 residues: CASSPGLANEQFF. CDR3 in DNA: TGCGCCAGCAGCCCGGGACTAGCTAATGAGCAGTTCTTC. The variable domain in full, completed from reference TRBV5-1 and TRBJ2-1, reads KAGVTQTPRYLIKTRGQQVTLSCSPISGHRSVSWYQQTPGQGLQFLFEYFSETQRNKGNFPGRFSGRQFSNSRSEMNVSTLELGDSALYLCASSPGLANEQFFGPGTRLTVL.

The chain combines TRBV6-6 with TRBJ2-5; a possible D gene is TRBD1 (6 bases). The CDR3 sequence is 13 residues long. Deletions cut 4 bases from V and 2 bases from J, with 8 bases between. Germline V gene lookup returns CDR1 MNHNY and CDR2 SVGAGI (reference sequence). Here the CDR3 reads CASSSDRQETQYF. Here the CDR3 DNA reads TGTGCCAGCAGTTCGGACAGACAAGAGACCCAGTACTTC.

This rearrangement joins TRBV5-1 to TRBJ2-7; no definite D call. Germline V gene data show CDR1 as SGHRS and CDR2 as YFSETQ. This CDR3 spans 13 amino acids. Trimming left V 2 bases short and J 2 bases short, with 8 bases between. The CDR3 is CASSFQEPYEQYF. The CDR3 nucleotides are TGCGCCAGCAGCTTTCAGGAACCCTACGAGCAGTACTTC.

V gene TRBV5-1 combines with J gene TRBJ2-6; 7 positions match TRBD2. The CDR3 extends over 14 amino acids. Trimming cost V 7 bases and J 4 bases; bases outside gene matches: 5. Germline lookup yields CDR1 SGHRS and CDR2 YFSETQ. This CDR3 reads CASGRGGGANVLTF. DNA of the CDR3: TGCGCCAGCGGGAGGGGTGGAGGGGCCAACGTCCTGACTTTC.

CDR3 amino acids: CASSPGRRGTTGNTQYF. CDR3 nucleotide sequence: TGCGCCAGCAGCCCTGGGAGAAGAGGGACAACAGGGAATACGCAGTATTTT. V gene TRBV4-1 combines with J gene TRBJ2-3, with D possibly TRBD1 on 6 matching bases. Germline V gene sequence: CDR1 MGHRA, CDR2 YSYEKL. V was cut by 4 bases and J by 7 bases, with 24 bases left in between. There are 17 residues in the CDR3.

This chain connects TRBV7-8 to TRBJ1-1; 7 positions match TRBD1. With V trimmed by 1 base and J by 2 bases, 1 base remained unmatched. CDR1 and CDR2 (germline): SGHVS, FQNEAQ. The CDR3 consists of 14 residues. The CDR3 nucleotides are TGTGCCAGCAGCTTAGACAGGGGAAACACTGAAGCTTTCTTT. Translating gives CASSLDRGNTEAFF.

This chain uses TRBV11-2 with TRBJ1-4; D possibly corresponds to TRBD1 (6 bases). Trimming took 2 bases from V and 4 from J, leaving 11 bases between them. The CDR3 spans 15 residues. Germline V gives CDR1 SGHAT, CDR2 FQNNGV. CDR3 sequence reads: CASSLQPGVNEKLFF. The DNA for the CDR3 is TGTGCCAGCAGCTTACAGCCAGGGGTTAATGAAAAACTGTTTTTT.

The chain employs TRBV7-9 and TRBJ2-5; TRBD1 is a possible D gene (6 bases). Germline CDR1 and CDR2: SEHNR and FQNEAQ (reference sequence). CDR3 length: 15 amino acids. The germline V and J ends were trimmed by 1 base and 9 bases, with 18 bases remaining between them. The DNA for the CDR3 is TGTGCCAGCAGCTTAGTGGGGGCAGGGGCCGAGGCCCAGTACTTC. It codes for CASSLVGAGAEAQYF.

This chain links TRBV7-8 with TRBJ1-2; D gene uncertain. The CDR3 covers 12 residues. The V and J ends lost 5 bases and 8 bases respectively, with 12 bases between them. Germline lookup yields CDR1 SGHVS and CDR2 FQNEAQ. This chain's CDR3 is CASSLDSEGYTF. The CDR3 nucleotides are TGTGCCAGCAGCCTAGATAGCGAGGGCTACACCTTC.

The rearrangement joins TRBV5-1 to TRBJ2-3; 10 bases are shared with TRBD1. V was pared by 0 bases and J by 0 bases, with 1 base of the junction left unmatched. Looked up from germline, CDR1 is SGHRS and CDR2 is YFSETQ. This CDR3 spans 16 amino acids. CDR3 sequence reads: CASSLGQGASTDTQYF. CDR3 nucleotides: TGCGCCAGCAGCTTGGGACAGGGGGCGAGCACAGATACGCAGTATTTT.

The V and J genes are TRBV7-8 and TRBJ1-4; 10 bases fit TRBD1. The CDR3 consists of 14 residues. CDR1 is SGHVS and CDR2 is FQNEAQ in the germline V gene. Trimming cost V 4 bases and J 8 bases; bases outside gene matches: 4. CDR3: CASSWTGGREKLFF. CDR3 DNA sequence: TGTGCCAGCAGCTGGACAGGGGGAAGAGAAAAACTGTTTTTT.

V is TRBV10-3 and J is TRBJ2-3, with D perhaps matching TRBD2 (6 bases). The CDR3 sequence is 15 residues long. Trimming cost V 4 bases and J 0 bases, with 11 bases left between them. Germline V gene data show CDR1 as ENHRY and CDR2 as SYGVKD. CDR3 nucleotides: TGTGCCATCAGTGGGGGGGTCAGTAGCACAGATACGCAGTATTTT. Translated: CAISGGVSSTDTQYF.

J is TRBJ2-3 and V is TRBV29-1, with D possibly being TRBD2 (7 bases). Per the germline V gene, CDR1 is SQVTM and CDR2 is ANQGSEA. CDR3 length: 13 amino acids. Trimming shortened V by 5 bases and J by 10 bases, and 19 bases separated the two germline ends. CDR3 nucleotides: TGCAGCGTTCGAGGGGGGGGTACCCCGGCGCAGTATTTT. This sequence encodes CSVRGGGTPAQYF.

This sequence joins TRBV5-6 and TRBJ2-4, with unresolved D. The CDR3 spans 11 residues. Germline V gene lookup returns CDR1 SGHDT and CDR2 YYEEEE. With 2 bases removed from V and 5 bases from J, the gap between germline ends came to 2 bases. The CDR3 spells CASSFENIQYF. For the CDR3, the DNA is TGTGCCAGCAGCTTTGAAAACATTCAGTACTTC.

The chain combines TRBV5-1 with TRBJ1-3; D possibly corresponds to TRBD1 (6 bases). The V gene's germline CDR1 is SGHRS and CDR2 YFSETQ. The CDR3 loop spans 14 amino acids. V was clipped by 5 bases and J by 0 bases, with 9 bases between them. The CDR3 DNA sequence: TGCGCCAGCAGGCCAGGGGCCTCTGGAAACACCATATATTTT. The encoded protein is CASRPGASGNTIYF.

As DNA, the CDR3 is TGTGCCAGCAGACAGGGACTAGCGGGGGGCAGCACCGGGGAGCTGTTTTTT. Residues: CASRQGLAGGSTGELFF. V usage is TRBV7-2 and J usage is TRBJ2-2; 15 bases fit TRBD2. CDR1 is SGHTA and CDR2 is FQGNSA in the germline V gene. The CDR3 has 17 amino acids. Losses at the gene ends were 6 bases for V and 4 bases for J; bases not matched to a gene: 6.

The CDR3, as DNA: TGTGCCAGCAGCTCGGGGGCGGATACGCAGTATTTT. Protein product: CASSSGADTQYF. This chain joins TRBV7-8 and TRBJ2-3, with D perhaps matching TRBD1 or TRBD2 (6 bases each). Between the trimmed V and J ends, which lost 4 bases and 6 bases, there was a span of 8 bases. This CDR3 region has 12 residues. Per germline, CDR1 SGHVS and CDR2 FQNEAQ.

Here the CDR3 DNA reads TGTGCCAGCAGCCTCAGGGGGAACCAAGAGACCCAGTACTTC. The encoded protein is CASSLRGNQETQYF. The chain uses TRBV7-9 and TRBJ2-5, with 7 bases that match TRBD1. The CDR3 length is 14 residues. The J segment lost 0 bases and the V segment lost 5 bases, leaving 3 bases of the junction unmatched. Germline assignment: CDR1 SEHNR and CDR2 FQNEAQ (reference sequence).

The genes are TRBV9 and TRBJ1-2; unclear D gene. The length of the CDR3 is 16 residues. V was cut by 0 bases and J by 4 bases, with 16 bases left in between. In germline, CDR1 is SGDLS, CDR2 YYNGEE. CDR3 sequence reads: CASSVGVPTGSYGYTF. In DNA form, the CDR3 reads TGTGCCAGCAGCGTAGGGGTTCCTACGGGATCCTATGGCTACACCTTC. Looking up the rest from reference TRBV9 and TRBJ1-2 gives the full variable domain: DSGVTQTPKHLITATGQRVTLRCSPRSGDLSVYWYQQSLDQGLQFLIQYYNGEERAKGNILERFSAQQFPDLHSELNLSSLELGDSALYFCASSVGVPTGSYGYTFGSGTRLTVV.